This TCR beta chain is drawn from a study of shared clonotypes between healthy human individuals. The overall study: Donors had three CD4 naive, three CD4 memory, two CD8 naive and one CD8 memory plate apiece. General study results and limits: A handful of donors showed sharing of about 4.8% of naive CD4 clonotypes.

This clone was picked up one time. The antigen is undetermined. This CDR3 is built from 13 residues. Germline loops: CDR1 MNHNS, CDR2 SASEGT. Trimming took off 10 bases at V and 3 bases at J, with 15 bases between the two ends. Assay execution took place at the deep level. Using immunoSEQ multiplex PCR, the repertoire was profiled, and TCRdb retains in-frame clones only, with some absent. This table holds some 1 million clones, around 76% found once. The specimen was memory CD4+ T cells sorted from blood. Specified subset: CD45RA-negative fraction. The sequence was collected from a man between 18 and 29 years old in good health. V gene TRBV6-1 combines with J gene TRBJ1-2; tentative D call: TRBD1 (5 bases). The CDR3: CATSSEGYYGYTF. DNA of the CDR3: TGTGCCACTTCCTCGGAGGGGTACTATGGCTACACCTTC.